This passage covers 16 T cell receptor beta chains from one sample sequenced in a study of T-cell memory formation after mild COVID-19 (dated by TCRdb to the early 2020s). The library was obtained by 5' RACE. Sequencing was performed on an Illumina NovaSeq 6000. The public reads were reprocessed in TCRdb via fastp at Q25 and MiXCR, keeping in-frame beta chains. Under each unique CDR3 protein, matching rows form one entry showing the most common genes and DNA. The sample yields approximately 260,000 distinct CDR3 sequences; about 20% were counted once. In total, the top ten clones hold under 30% of the sample. Sequenced input: PBMCs or a T cell subset sorted from them (not recorded which). The receptors originated from a young man who had mild COVID-19 (a few samples of this study predate the infection). The sample titles of this study are shuffled in the database, so cell type and time point are left out; the donor was told from shared clones.

This clonotype was picked up a small number of times. The chain carries TRBV4-1 and TRBJ2-7, with D perhaps TRBD1 or TRBD2 (5 bases each). Germline assignment: CDR1 MGHRA and CDR2 YSYEKL. The CDR3 runs to 14 residues. Trimming took 4 bases from V and 6 from J, leaving 16 bases between them. The CDR3 coding sequence is TGCGCCAGCAGCCGGAGGCAGGGAGCCGGCGAGCAGTACGTC. This codes for CASSRRQGAGEQYV.

The V gene is TRBV7-9, the J gene TRBJ2-5, with D possibly being TRBD2 (6 bases). Trimming pared 7 bases from V and 5 bases from J, leaving 8 bases between. Germline V gene sequence: CDR1 SEHNR, CDR2 FQNEAQ (reference sequence). This CDR3 is 11 amino acids long. CDR3 coding DNA: TGTGCCAGCACCCGGGAGGAGACCCAGTACTTC. Protein: CASTREETQYF. Supplemented by reference TRBV7-9 and TRBJ2-5, the full variable domain reads DTGVSQNPRHKITKRGQNVTFRCDPISEHNRLYWYRQTLGQGPEFLTYFQNEAQLEKSRLLSDRFSAERPKGSFSTLEIQRTEQGDSAMYLCASTREETQYFGPGTRLLVL.

The genes are TRBV4-1 and TRBJ2-5; 9 bases are shared with TRBD1. This CDR3 contains 15 residues. J was trimmed by 2 bases and V by 3 bases; bases with no gene match: 4. The germline V gene encodes CDR1 MGHRA and CDR2 YSYEKL. The CDR3 here is CASSHRQGEQETQYF. The CDR3 DNA sequence: TGCGCCAGCAGCCACCGACAGGGGGAACAAGAGACCCAGTACTTC.

The CDR3 loop is CASSQGRVGGGLAETQYF. CDR3 in DNA: TGTGCCAGCAGCCAAGGAAGAGTGGGCGGGGGTCTAGCGGAGACCCAGTACTTC. The V call is TRBV4-2, the J call TRBJ2-5, with 7 bases fitting TRBD2. CDR1 and CDR2 from the germline V gene are LGHNA and YNFKEQ. The CDR3 covers 18 residues. V dropped 1 base and J dropped 5; count of bases not matched to a gene: 16.

The chain carries TRBV5-1 and TRBJ1-5; a weak D match, TRBD1 (5 bases). The CDR3 spans 15 residues. The germline CDR1 and CDR2 sequences are SGHRS and YFSETQ. The ends were cut back, 1 base at V and 6 bases at J, with 14 bases in the middle. CDR3 in DNA: TGCGCCAGCAGCTTGTGGGGGTCGTCTTCTCAGCCCCAGCATTTT. Encoded protein: CASSLWGSSSQPQHF.

The rearrangement links TRBV4-3 to TRBJ1-1; D perhaps matches TRBD1 (6 bases). CDR1 is LGHNA and CDR2 is YSLEER in the germline V gene. This CDR3 region has 16 residues. The V gene lost 0 bases and the J gene lost 1 base, with 12 bases spanning the gap. CDR3 residues: CASSQDLGAGNTEAFF. Here the CDR3 DNA reads TGCGCCAGCAGCCAAGATCTGGGGGCAGGGAACACTGAAGCTTTCTTT.

This clonotype was observed a handful of times. The chain joins TRBV7-6 to TRBJ1-1; D call uncertain. Per germline, CDR1 SGHVS and CDR2 FNYEAQ. The CDR3 totals 14 residues. The V and J ends lost 1 base and 0 bases respectively, with 6 bases between them. Here the CDR3 reads CASSLEQLNTEAFF. The CDR3 nucleotides are TGTGCCAGCAGCTTAGAACAGTTGAACACTGAAGCTTTCTTT.

The table lists this clonotype with a few counts. This chain connects TRBV7-2 to TRBJ2-3; D call uncertain. The V end was cut by 0 bases, the J end by 6 bases, with 10 bases between. CDR1 and CDR2 (germline): SGHTA, FQGNSA. CDR3 length: 14 residues. The CDR3 loop reads CASSLAREADTQYF. The CDR3 DNA reads TGTGCCAGCAGCTTAGCGCGAGAGGCGGATACGCAGTATTTT.

This sequence joins TRBV6-5 and TRBJ2-7, with 7 nucleotides matching TRBD1. In germline, CDR1 is MNHEY, CDR2 SVGAGI. Trimming at V came to 5 bases and at J to 4 bases, leaving 11 bases not matched to a gene. There are 15 residues in the CDR3. DNA of the CDR3: TGTGCCAGCAGTCTTACCGATGACAGGGCTTACGAGCAGTACTTC. It yields the protein CASSLTDDRAYEQYF.

This clonotype occurred a few times. The gene calls are TRBV12-3 or TRBV12-4 and TRBJ2-1; D may match TRBD1 or TRBD2 (5 bases each). This CDR3 contains 13 residues. V was clipped by 3 bases and J by 9 bases, with 12 bases between them. CDR3 coding DNA: TGTGCCAGCAGTTTGGGGGTTCTGGTTGAGCAGTTCTTC. It encodes CASSLGVLVEQFF.

The gene calls are TRBV13 and TRBJ2-7, with TRBD1 matching 9 bases. This CDR3 comprises 15 residues. J lost 9 bases, V lost 0 bases, and 9 bases had no gene match. The germline V gene encodes CDR1 PRHDT and CDR2 FYEKMQ (reference sequence). The CDR3 bases are TGTGCCAGCAGCTTAGGACAGGGGGCATTTACTGTGCAGTACTTC. Its protein is CASSLGQGAFTVQYF.

The rearrangement joins TRBV10-2 to TRBJ1-5; tentative D call: TRBD1 (6 bases). CDR1 and CDR2 (germline): WSHSY, SAAADI. Trimming left V 2 bases short and J 11 bases short, with 13 bases between. The CDR3 consists of 13 residues. DNA of the CDR3: TGCGCCAGCAGTGAGAACAGGGAAGGAGCCCAGCATTTT. It specifies CASSENREGAQHF.

The chain employs TRBV6-6 and TRBJ1-1; D unresolved. CDR3 length: 16 residues. Germline V CDR1 and CDR2: MNHNY, SVGAGI (reference sequence). Trimming cost V 0 bases and J 6 bases, with 17 bases left between them. The CDR3, as DNA: TGTGCCAGCAGTTACTCCCCCGACCGTCAGAGGCCTGAAGCTTTCTTT. Translation: CASSYSPDRQRPEAFF.

DNA for the CDR3: TGCGCCAGCAGCTTGGCCAGGGAGGTGGATGGCTACACCTTC. The encoded protein is CASSLAREVDGYTF. The rearrangement joins TRBV5-1 to TRBJ1-2; tentative D call: TRBD1 (5 bases). V was shortened by 0 bases and J by 6 bases, with 12 bases between the two germline ends. Germline CDR1 reads SGHRS; CDR2 reads YFSETQ. The CDR3 contains 14 residues.

The V gene is TRBV27, the J gene TRBJ1-2; a possible D gene is TRBD1 (6 bases). Germline CDR1 is MNHEY and CDR2 is SMNVEV (reference sequence). This CDR3 spans 13 amino acids. Trimming shortened V by 2 bases and J by 8 bases, and 12 bases separated the two germline ends. CDR3 sequence (DNA): TGTGCCAGCAGTTTAATCCCAGGGGAAGGCTACACCTTC. Its translation is CASSLIPGEGYTF.

The chain has TRBV20-1 and TRBJ1-2; D is uncertain. Per germline, CDR1 DFQATT and CDR2 SNEGSKA (reference sequence). Between the trimmed V and J ends, which lost 0 bases and 6 bases, there was a span of 8 bases. The CDR3 extends over 12 amino acids. As DNA, the CDR3 is TGCAGTGCTAGAGATTGGGGTAATGGCTACACCTTC. The encoded protein is CSARDWGNGYTF.